The text below deals with one TCR beta chain. Its antigen is not identified. The data were taken from a study of T cells in Graves' hyperthyroidism and ophthalmopathy. The overall study: Peripheral blood was obtained at initial diagnosis, preceding any treatment.

The study's findings and limits: Researchers report that a 13 V-J model separated ophthalmopathy from stable hyperthyroidism. Most clonotypes expanded in the thyroid (above 0.001) were also present in blood.

Authors of the study amplified TCR beta CDR3 regions from RNA transcripts. The HTBI primer set drove a first-round RT-PCR of the TCR CDR3. TCRdb fed the multiplex PCR reads into MiXCR, producing one record per CDR3 protein. This sample carries hundreds of thousands of distinct CDR3 sequences, 12% to 15% of them seen once, and the ten largest clones take roughly 10%. CDR1 is SGDLS and CDR2 is YYNGEE in the germline V gene. This CDR3 is 16 amino acids long. The V gene end was trimmed by 4 bases and the J gene end by 2 bases; junction bases not matched to a gene: 6. Sequencing was done on a sample of blood. The TCR was taken from a woman aged 18-30 years with Graves' hyperthyroidism. V gene TRBV9 combines with J gene TRBJ1-3; 10 nucleotides align to TRBD1. CDR3 coding DNA: TGTGCCAGCAGCTTAGACAGGGGGCTTACTGGAAACACCATATATTTT. Translated, it gives CASSLDRGLTGNTIYF.